Given below is one T cell receptor beta chain in context. What it binds is unknown. Clones were sequenced by immunoSEQ multiplex PCR, and TCRdb holds only the in-frame ones, with some missing. The sample holds fewer than 35,000 clones; 65% to 80% are singletons and the top ten take about 7.6%. This sample is part of a study of a mutant IDH1 vaccine in newly diagnosed glioma. Time point indicated: week 35, safety follow-up. One vaccine dose held 300 ug of mutant IDH1 20-mer peptide and came with topical imiquimod. Germline V CDR1 and CDR2: MDHEN, SYDVKM. V lost 2 bases and J lost 7, with 8 bases in between. The CDR3 is made up of 12 amino acids.

The clonotype comes from a man aged 50 to 59 with glioma. Material: PBMCs, obtained from a glioma patient whose treatment included an IDH1 peptide vaccine. This sequence joins TRBV28 and TRBJ1-1, with D tentatively TRBD1 (5 bases). Here the CDR3 reads CASSLAGREAFF. For the CDR3, the DNA is TGTGCCAGCAGTTTAGCGGGGCGTGAAGCTTTCTTT.